These 17 T cell receptor beta chains originate from one sample sequenced in a study of T cell responses to AZD1222 COVID-19 vaccine. Repertoires were generated with immunoSEQ multiplex PCR, while TCRdb's copy carries only in-frame clones and drops some. The table shows roughly 170,000 clones, with about 85% occurring only once. The sample in question was peripheral blood, obtained on day 0 of AZD1222 vaccination. These TCRs come from an adult in good health.

V and J are TRBV27 and TRBJ1-1; D not resolved. With 3 bases removed from V and 6 bases from J, the gap between germline ends came to 20 bases. Germline CDR1 MNHEY, CDR2 SMNVEV (reference sequence). The CDR3 runs to 16 residues. CDR3 nucleotide sequence: TGTGCCAGCAGTTTCGGGCCGTTTGGGTCTGGCCCTGAAGCTTTCTTT. Its translation is CASSFGPFGSGPEAFF.

This clone has just a few counts. This chain uses TRBV19 with TRBJ2-1; TRBD2 agrees at 12 bases. Germline V gene lookup returns CDR1 LNHDA and CDR2 SQIVND (reference sequence). The CDR3 has 15 amino acids. Unmatched junction bases numbered 3, after V lost 1 base and J lost 8 bases. This CDR3 is CASSIGTSGIHEQFF. The DNA for the CDR3 is TGTGCCAGTAGTATAGGGACTAGCGGGATCCATGAGCAGTTCTTC.

The chain recombines TRBV28 with TRBJ1-5; D is unclear. The V gene's germline CDR1 is MDHEN and CDR2 SYDVKM. The CDR3 runs 12 residues. Trimming removed 3 bases from V and 7 bases from J, with 7 bases in between. Written as DNA, the CDR3 is TGTGCCAGCAGTTTGAGTGGACAGCCCCAGCATTTT. Amino acids: CASSLSGQPQHF.

V is TRBV4-1 and J is TRBJ2-1; no clear D gene. Trimming pared 0 bases from V and 6 bases from J, leaving 15 bases between. CDR3 length equals 16 residues. Germline V lookup: CDR1 MGHRA, CDR2 YSYEKL. The CDR3 DNA is TGCGCCAGCAGCCAAGATCCTCCGGGTTTCGGCAATGAGCAGTTCTTC. Protein: CASSQDPPGFGNEQFF.

This sequence joins TRBV11-2 and TRBJ1-2; D possibly corresponds to TRBD1 (6 bases). Germline values: CDR1 SGHAT, CDR2 FQNNGV. The CDR3 loop spans 15 amino acids. With 4 bases removed from V and 4 bases from J, the gap between germline ends came to 16 bases. CDR3 DNA sequence: TGTGCCAGCAGCTCCCAACCCACAGGGCCCTATGGCTACACCTTC. It is translated as CASSSQPTGPYGYTF.

The chain combines TRBV4-2 with TRBJ1-4; a weak D match, TRBD1 (5 bases). The V gene lost 1 base and the J gene lost 10 bases, with 10 bases spanning the gap. The CDR3 runs to 13 residues. CDR1 and CDR2 (germline): LGHNA, YNFKEQ. The CDR3 is CASSQGGVGKLFF. CDR3 bases: TGTGCCAGCAGCCAAGGGGGCGTCGGAAAACTGTTTTTT.

The chain employs TRBV12-3 or TRBV12-4 and TRBJ1-3, with TRBD1 matching 7 bases. V dropped 6 bases and J dropped 5; count of bases not matched to a gene: 4. The CDR3 has 13 residues. The DNA for the CDR3 is TGTGCCAGCAGAATGGGACAGCGAAACACCATATATTTT. This translates into CASRMGQRNTIYF.

This sequence joins TRBV7-6 and TRBJ2-1; D gene ambiguous. Germline values: CDR1 SGHVS, CDR2 FNYEAQ. V was cut by 0 bases and J by 7 bases, with 16 bases left in between. This CDR3 region has 16 residues. In DNA form, the CDR3 reads TGTGCCAGCAGCTTAGCGTACTCCTATCAACGGAATGAGCAGTTCTTC. It specifies CASSLAYSYQRNEQFF.

J is TRBJ1-1 and V is TRBV2; no clear D. CDR1 and CDR2 from the germline V gene are SNHLY and FYNNEI. The CDR3 spans 14 residues. V lost 4 bases, J lost 6 bases, and 15 bases lay in between. The CDR3 sequence: CASSGSRGTAEAFF. DNA of the CDR3: TGTGCCAGCAGTGGGTCTCGGGGTACCGCTGAAGCTTTCTTT.

The J gene is TRBJ2-7, the V gene TRBV6-2 or TRBV6-3; 9 bases are a match to TRBD1. The CDR3 covers 16 residues. V lost 5 bases, J lost 5 bases, and 13 bases stayed unmatched. Per the germline V gene, CDR1 is MNHEY and CDR2 is SVGEGT. The CDR3 DNA follows: TGTGCCAGCAGTGACCCTTCCGGGACAGGGTCCCACGAGCAGTACTTC. This gives the protein CASSDPSGTGSHEQYF.

The chain is built from TRBV5-4 and TRBJ2-3; D possibly corresponds to TRBD2 (7 bases). The germline V gene encodes CDR1 SGHNT and CDR2 YYREEE (reference sequence). Trimming cost V 0 bases and J 2 bases, with 10 bases left between them. The CDR3 consists of 15 residues. CDR3 coding DNA: TGTGCCAGCAGCTTGGCGGCGGGGGCCACAGATACGCAGTATTTT. Translation gives CASSLAAGATDTQYF.

J is TRBJ2-7 and V is TRBV11-2, with a weak D call TRBD1 (6 bases). Germline V gene sequence: CDR1 SGHAT, CDR2 FQNNGV. Trimming left V 4 bases short and J 4 bases short, with 14 bases between. The CDR3 is 14 amino acids. The CDR3 sequence is CASSSRTAFYEQYF. The CDR3 coding sequence is TGTGCCAGCAGCTCCAGGACAGCCTTTTACGAGCAGTACTTC. Drawing the rest from reference TRBV11-2 and TRBJ2-7, the complete variable domain is EAGVAQSPRYKIIEKRQSVAFWCNPISGHATLYWYQQILGQGPKLLIQFQNNGVVDDSQLPKDRFSAERLKGVDSTLKIQPAKLEDSAVYLCASSSRTAFYEQYFGPGTRLTVT.

This chain uses TRBV18 with TRBJ2-7; 9 nucleotides line up with TRBD1. Trimming cost V 6 bases and J 6 bases; bases outside gene matches: 12. The germline gives CDR1 KGHSH, CDR2 LQKENI. The CDR3 is 15 amino acids. This chain's CDR3 is CASSQGTGRYGEQYF. The CDR3 nucleotides read TGTGCCAGCTCGCAAGGGACAGGGAGGTACGGCGAGCAGTACTTC.

On this clone itself: This same CDR3 is encoded by further DNA sequences in the sample. This rearrangement joins TRBV20-1 to TRBJ1-1; D is unresolved. The CDR3 is 11 amino acids. Germline CDR1 and CDR2: DFQATT and SNEGSKA (reference sequence). Trimming took 3 bases from V and 1 from J, leaving 3 bases between them. CDR3 nucleotides: TGCAGTGCTAGGGGGAACACTGAAGCTTTCTTT. Its translation is CSARGNTEAFF.

The V and J genes are TRBV28 and TRBJ1-5; perhaps TRBD1 as D (6 bases). Germline V gene sequence: CDR1 MDHEN, CDR2 SYDVKM. The CDR3 runs to 18 residues. The V and J ends lost 10 bases and 0 bases respectively, with 25 bases between them. DNA of the CDR3: TGTGCCACCCGGGAGGACAAGGGGGGGAACTATAGCAATCAGCCCCAGCATTTT. Its protein is CATREDKGGNYSNQPQHF.

This sequence joins TRBV5-1 and TRBJ1-6, with 10 bases fitting TRBD1. Germline V gene data show CDR1 as SGHRS and CDR2 as YFSETQ. The CDR3 loop spans 15 amino acids. Germline trimming cut 4 bases from V and 8 bases from J; bases unmatched to any gene: 6. The CDR3 sequence: CASSGTGARDSPLHF. In DNA form, the CDR3 reads TGCGCCAGCAGCGGGACAGGGGCTAGGGATTCACCCCTCCACTTT. Together with reference TRBV5-1 and TRBJ1-6, the CDR3 gives the full variable domain: KAGVTQTPRYLIKTRGQQVTLSCSPISGHRSVSWYQQTPGQGLQFLFEYFSETQRNKGNFPGRFSGRQFSNSRSEMNVSTLELGDSALYLCASSGTGARDSPLHFGNGTRLTVT.

V and J are TRBV6-4 and TRBJ2-6, with 8 positions matching TRBD1. This CDR3 is built from 17 residues. Germline CDR1 reads MRHNA; CDR2 reads SNTAGT. V lost 7 bases, J lost 0 bases, and 8 bases stayed unmatched. CDR3 bases: TGTGCCAGCACAGGTGGACAGGGACACTCTGGGGCCAACGTCCTGACTTTC. It yields the protein CASTGGQGHSGANVLTF.